The 17 T cell receptor beta chains reported below all come from one sample, sequenced in a study of monozygotic twins with inflammatory bowel disease. Each CDR3 protein gets one entry in TCRdb, which reprocessed the 5' RACE reads and gives no DNA. Its table records some 440,000 distinct CDR3 sequences. The sample consisted of blood. These receptors all stem from a human donor with ulcerative colitis or Crohn's disease, or a healthy co-twin of an affected twin (not recorded which).

The chain uses TRBV19 and TRBJ1-5. The CDR3 covers 13 residues. Germline CDR1 LNHDA, CDR2 SQIVND (reference sequence). The CDR3 spells CASSVTLGQPQHF.

The chain joins TRBV21-1 to TRBJ1-1. TRBV21-1 is shown as a pseudogene. This CDR3 has 15 amino acids. CDR3: CASSRGESNNTEAFF.

The rearrangement uses TRBV5-1 and TRBJ2-3. CDR3 length: 13 amino acids. Per germline, CDR1 SGHRS and CDR2 YFSETQ. CDR3 sequence reads: CASSSEDTDTQYF.

The chain recombines TRBV12-3 or TRBV12-4 with TRBJ1-2; the TRBD1 assignment by TCRdb is unverifiable without DNA. CDR3 length: 12 amino acids. This CDR3 is CASRPPGGGYTF.

Here the CDR3 reads CSVGGGNEQFF. The V gene is TRBV29-1, the J gene TRBJ2-1; with no DNA, the TCRdb D assignment of TRBD1 cannot be verified. The CDR3 is 11 amino acids. Germline values: CDR1 SQVTM, CDR2 ANQGSEA.

The rearrangement joins TRBV10-3 to TRBJ2-7; the TCRdb D gene call, TRBD2, has no DNA to confirm it. The CDR3 loop spans 14 amino acids. Germline CDR1 ENHRY, CDR2 SYGVKD. CDR3 in amino acids: CATGPSGSYYEQYF.

This chain links TRBV12-3 or TRBV12-4 with TRBJ2-1; the D gene TCRdb calls, TRBD2, cannot be checked with no DNA. CDR3 length: 15 amino acids. Here the CDR3 reads CASSLRIAGGNEQFF.

V usage is TRBV10-3 and J usage is TRBJ2-2; TCRdb selects TRBD2, and the lack of DNA leaves this call unchecked. Germline V CDR1 and CDR2: ENHRY, SYGVKD. The CDR3 loop spans 16 amino acids. Here the CDR3 reads CAIRDGISGTTGELFF.

This chain joins TRBV4-1 and TRBJ1-1; TCRdb's D call of TRBD1 is untestable without DNA. Germline V gives CDR1 MGHRA, CDR2 YSYEKL. This CDR3 contains 14 residues. CDR3 sequence reads: CASTLTGEGTEAFF.

The rearrangement links TRBV7-9 to TRBJ2-1; TCRdb returns TRBD1, unconfirmable since there is no DNA. There are 15 residues in the CDR3. The germline V gene encodes CDR1 SEHNR and CDR2 FQNEAQ (reference sequence). This CDR3 reads CASSFVGTGSDEQFF.

The V and J genes are TRBV4-1 and TRBJ2-3; the D gene TCRdb calls, TRBD2, cannot be checked with no DNA. The CDR3 consists of 17 residues. Germline V gives CDR1 MGHRA, CDR2 YSYEKL. CDR3: CASSQDGGPSSTDTQYF.

The chain employs TRBV5-1 and TRBJ2-7; TCRdb indicates TRBD2, and absent DNA this call remains unverified. CDR3 length: 17 amino acids. The germline gives CDR1 SGHRS, CDR2 YFSETQ. The CDR3 is CASSLAGRTSGVYEQYF.

The V and J genes are TRBV11-1 and TRBJ2-7; absent DNA, TCRdb's TRBD2 call cannot be checked. CDR3 length: 13 amino acids. Germline V gene lookup returns CDR1 SGHAT and CDR2 FQDESV (reference sequence). The CDR3: CASSLLAGGEQYF.

This chain uses TRBV6-1 with TRBJ2-7; absent DNA, TCRdb's TRBD1 call cannot be checked. Per germline, CDR1 MNHNS and CDR2 SASEGT. The CDR3 extends over 11 amino acids. The CDR3 loop reads CASLGGYEQYF.

The J gene is TRBJ1-2, the V gene TRBV29-1; TCRdb designates TRBD1, a call that cannot be tested without DNA. The V gene's germline CDR1 is SQVTM and CDR2 ANQGSEA. This CDR3 has 12 residues. The CDR3 region is CSGKQGDYGYTF.

The chain couples TRBV18 to TRBJ2-1; checking the TCRdb D call of TRBD2 is not possible without DNA. Germline V lookup: CDR1 KGHSH, CDR2 LQKENI. The CDR3 is made up of 13 amino acids. The chain's CDR3 is CASSPLGGNEQFF.

V usage is TRBV7-2 and J usage is TRBJ2-3; TCRdb's D call, TRBD2, is unchecked because there is no DNA. Germline CDR1 and CDR2: SGHTA and FQGNSA. The CDR3 length is 16 residues. The CDR3 reads CASLPEGGFYTDTQYF.